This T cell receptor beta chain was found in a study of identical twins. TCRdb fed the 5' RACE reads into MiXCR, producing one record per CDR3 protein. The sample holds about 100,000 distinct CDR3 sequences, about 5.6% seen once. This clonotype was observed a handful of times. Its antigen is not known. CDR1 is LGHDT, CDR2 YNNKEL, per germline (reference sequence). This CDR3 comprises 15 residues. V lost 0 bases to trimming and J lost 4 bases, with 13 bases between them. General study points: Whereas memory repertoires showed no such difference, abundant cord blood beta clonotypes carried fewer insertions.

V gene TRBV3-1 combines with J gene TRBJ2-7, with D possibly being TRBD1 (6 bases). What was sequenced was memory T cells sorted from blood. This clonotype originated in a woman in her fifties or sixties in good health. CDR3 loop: CASSQDHRAGYEQYF. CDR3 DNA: TGTGCCAGCAGCCAAGATCACAGGGCCGGATACGAGCAGTACTTC.